This T cell receptor (beta chain) originates from a study of blood T cell repertoires in COVID-19. Study in general: Sources were T cells, B-cell-depleted T cells, or PBMCs; the material itself was cDNA or gDNA.

Germline CDR1 SGHVS, CDR2 FNYEAQ. Germline trimming cut 8 bases from V and 4 bases from J; bases unmatched to any gene: 6. The CDR3 sequence is 14 residues long. Original processing methods: Scientists estimated how many nucleated cells there were by amplifying reference gene primers. Measured with immunoSEQ multiplex PCR; TCRdb has only the in-frame clones, and not every one. The D gene and trimming were derived from the DNA, and the V and J assignments and clone size from that table. The sample records some 18,000 clones, roughly 91% being singletons. This clonotype was obtained from a human donor in a cohort sampled during active COVID-19. The chain employs TRBV7-6 and TRBJ2-3; 10 nucleotides align to TRBD2. Sequenced material: peripheral blood. The chain's CDR3 is CASGRLAGPDTQYF. CDR3 sequence (DNA): TGTGCCAGCGGCCGACTAGCGGGTCCAGATACGCAGTATTTT. The variable domain in full, completed from reference TRBV7-6 and TRBJ2-3, reads GAGVSQSPRYKVTKRGQDVALRCDPISGHVSLYWYRQALGQGPEFLTYFNYEAQQDKSGLPNDRFSAERPEGSISTLTIQRTEQRDSAMYRCASGRLAGPDTQYFGPGTRLTVL.